A selection of T cell receptor beta chains follows, all from one sample in a study of shared clonotypes between healthy human individuals. The repertoire was sequenced with immunoSEQ multiplex PCR; TCRdb's copy has only in-frame clones and lacks some. The table has over 2 million clones, under 95% seen once. Material: naive CD4+ T cells from PBMCs. The receptors shown here come from a young man in good health. Some clones in this sample may be carry-over from other donors' samples. Each CDR3 is given with its conserved first and last residue. A D gene is named only where the DNA matches it firmly. Size values are once, few and many counts, or a class for expanded clones, and some rows have none.

abundance | d_gene | j_gene | v_gene | CDR3nt | CDR3aa
- | - | TRBJ2-7 | TRBV20-1 | TGCAGTGCTCGGGCAGGGTCCGAGCAGTACTTC | CSARAGSEQYF
- | - | TRBJ2-3 | TRBV5-4 | TGTGCCAGCAGCCCTGACTATCCAGATACGCAGTATTTT | CASSPDYPDTQYF
- | TRBD2 | TRBJ2-7 | TRBV6-5 | TGTGCCAGCAGCCCTAGCGGGAGCTACGAGCAGTACTTC | CASSPSGSYEQYF
once | TRBD2 | TRBJ2-3 | TRBV28 | TGTGCCAGCAGTTTATTACTAGCGGGATCAACAGATACGCAGTATTTT | CASSLLLAGSTDTQYF
- | - | TRBJ2-7 | TRBV11-2 | TGTGCCAGCAGCTTGGATCGAGGCATTGAGGGGCAGTACTTC | CASSLDRGIEGQYF
- | - | TRBJ2-7 | TRBV20-1 | TGCAGTGCTGGTTACGAGCAGTACTTC | CSAGYEQYF
- | - | TRBJ2-5 | TRBV10-3 | TGTGCCATCAGCCAGACTATCGGGGAGACCCAGTACTTC | CAISQTIGETQYF
- | - | TRBJ2-1 | TRBV19 | TGTGCCAGCCGGCTTAAGGGCGGGACAGACTCCTACAATGAGCAGTTCTTC | CASRLKGGTDSYNEQFF
once | TRBD2 | TRBJ2-5 | TRBV4-2 | TGTGCCAGCAGCCCCCGATTGGGGACTAGCGGGAGTCAAGAGACCCAGTACTTC | CASSPRLGTSGSQETQYF
- | - | TRBJ2-3 | TRBV7-2 | TGTGCCAGCAGACCAGCACTAGCAATCACGTCTCCTAGCACAGATACGCAGTATTTT | CASRPALAITSPSTDTQYF
- | - | TRBJ2-1 | TRBV7-8 | TGTGCCAGCAGCTTTGTCAGCTCCTACAATGAGCAGTTCTTC | CASSFVSSYNEQFF
- | - | TRBJ2-7 | TRBV25-1 | TGTGCCAGCAGTGACCCGGGACCCTCCTACGAGCAGTACTTC | CASSDPGPSYEQYF
- | TRBD1 | TRBJ2-7 | TRBV19 | TGTGCCAGTAGTATAGCAGGGACAGGCAGCGAGCAGTACTTC | CASSIAGTGSEQYF
once | - | TRBJ2-1 | TRBV18 | TGTGCCAGCTCGCCCTTGACAGGCAGCTCCTACAATGAGCAGTTCTTC | CASSPLTGSSYNEQFF
- | TRBD1 | TRBJ2-1 | TRBV18 | TGTGCCAGCTCACCACCGAGGGCAGGGGGTGAGCAGTTCTTC | CASSPPRAGGEQFF
- | TRBD1 | TRBJ1-2 | TRBV7-3 | TGTGCCAGCAGCTTAATAGGACAGGCGGACCCCTATGGCTACACCTTC | CASSLIGQADPYGYTF
- | - | TRBJ2-3 | TRBV5-1 | TGCGCCAGCAGCCCCTGGGGCGCGGGAATGGTCACAGATACGCAGTATTTT | CASSPWGAGMVTDTQYF
- | - | TRBJ2-3 | TRBV18 | TGTGCCAGCTCACCCGCAGGGAGAGATACGCAGTATTTT | CASSPAGRDTQYF
- | - | TRBJ2-7 | TRBV2 | TGTGCCAGCACCTTAAGCCGACTATCTCCCTTCTACGAGCAGTACTTC | CASTLSRLSPFYEQYF
few | TRBD1 | TRBJ1-5 | TRBV14 | TGTGCCAGCAGCCAGGGACAGGGGCGTCAGCCCCAGCATTTT | CASSQGQGRQPQHF
- | - | TRBJ2-7 | TRBV6-5 | TGTGCCAGCAGTTCAGTTCTTAGCTCCTACGAGCAGTACTTC | CASSSVLSSYEQYF
- | TRBD1 | TRBJ1-1 | TRBV29-1 | TGCAGCGTAGCTGGGACAGGCTTTTACCAAGCTTTCTTT | CSVAGTGFYQAFF
- | TRBD2 | TRBJ2-7 | TRBV2 | TGTGCCAGCAGGGAGAGTAGCGGGAGTTCCTACGAGCAGTACTTC | CASRESSGSSYEQYF
- | - | TRBJ1-1 | TRBV28 | TGTGCCAGCAGTTTATTCAGACTTGGTCTCGTCGTAGTGGCTTTCTTT | CASSLFRLGLVVVAFF
- | - | TRBJ2-1 | TRBV7-9 | TGTGCCAGCAGCTTAGTTGCGGCGGGGTCGTATGTTGAGCAGTTCTTC | CASSLVAAGSYVEQFF
- | TRBD2 | TRBJ2-1 | TRBV5-1 | TGCGCCAGCAGCTCGACCGGGACTAGCGGGAGTTTTTCCTACAATGAGCAGTTCTTC | CASSSTGTSGSFSYNEQFF
- | - | TRBJ2-7 | TRBV27 | TGTGCCAGCAGAGGGTTCAGGAACTCGCCTTCCTACGAGCAGTACTTC | CASRGFRNSPSYEQYF
- | - | TRBJ1-1 | TRBV7-6 | TGTGCCAGCCGTTCATCGAGGGGCGGCACTGAAGCTTTCTTT | CASRSSRGGTEAFF
- | - | TRBJ2-1 | TRBV7-9 | TGTGCCAGCAGCTTTGACCTTGCCTACAATGAGCAGTTCTTC | CASSFDLAYNEQFF
- | TRBD1 | TRBJ1-5 | TRBV18 | TGTGCCAGCTCACCACTTCAGGGGGATGATCAGCCCCAGCATTTT | CASSPLQGDDQPQHF
- | TRBD2 | TRBJ2-2 | TRBV5-1 | TGCGCCAGCAGCTTGGGAGGGACTAGCAGTCTGACGAACACCGGGGAGCTGTTTTTT | CASSLGGTSSLTNTGELFF
- | - | TRBJ2-2 | TRBV28 | TGTGCCAGCAGTTTCCAGCTAGGATCCACCGGGGAGCTGTTTTTT | CASSFQLGSTGELFF
- | TRBD1 | TRBJ2-3 | TRBV19 | TGTGCCAGTAGGTTACAGGGGGCAGATACGCAGTATTTT | CASRLQGADTQYF
- | - | TRBJ1-6 | TRBV5-1 | TGCGCCAGCAGCTTGTCGGGGAGGGAAAGATCACCCCTCCACTTT | CASSLSGRERSPLHF
- | TRBD1 | TRBJ2-5 | TRBV2 | TGTGCCAGCAGAAAGGGACAGATTCTCCAAGAGACCCAGTACTTC | CASRKGQILQETQYF
- | - | TRBJ2-1 | TRBV15 | TGTGCCACCAGCACCCGGGAGCGCTCCTACAATGAGCAGTTCTTC | CATSTRERSYNEQFF
- | - | TRBJ1-1 | TRBV29-1 | TGCAGCACAAACCGCGGGTCGGGAAAGACTGAAGCTTTCTTT | CSTNRGSGKTEAFF
- | TRBD2 | TRBJ2-1 | TRBV7-8 | TGTGCCAGCAGCTTTACCGGGACTAGCAATGAGCAGTTCTTC | CASSFTGTSNEQFF
- | - | TRBJ2-5 | TRBV2 | TGTGCCAGCAGTGAGGAGGGAGAGACCCAGTACTTC | CASSEEGETQYF
- | TRBD2 | TRBJ2-7 | TRBV5-1 | TGCGCCAGCAGCGACGGACTAGGGGCGGGGTACTTC | CASSDGLGAGYF
- | TRBD2 | TRBJ2-7 | TRBV4-1 | TGCGCCAGCAGCCGATTTGCGGGAGGGAGTATCCCCTACGAGCAGTACTTC | CASSRFAGGSIPYEQYF
- | TRBD1 | TRBJ2-7 | TRBV7-8 | TGTGCCAGCAGTCGGGACAGGGGGGACGAGCAGTACTTC | CASSRDRGDEQYF
- | - | TRBJ2-7 | TRBV27 | TGTGCCAGCAGTCCCGGTCCCGGGGCCTCCTACGAGCAGTACTTC | CASSPGPGASYEQYF
- | TRBD1 | TRBJ2-5 | TRBV4-2 | TGTGCCAGCAGCCATTTCGAAAACAGGGGAACGGAGACCCAGTACTTC | CASSHFENRGTETQYF
few | TRBD1 | TRBJ1-5 | TRBV30 | TGTGCCTGGAGTGGTGGACAGGGCACCCAGCCCCAGCATTTT | CAWSGGQGTQPQHF
- | - | TRBJ2-5 | TRBV29-1 | TGCAGCACAAGGGTAGAGACCCAGTACTTC | CSTRVETQYF